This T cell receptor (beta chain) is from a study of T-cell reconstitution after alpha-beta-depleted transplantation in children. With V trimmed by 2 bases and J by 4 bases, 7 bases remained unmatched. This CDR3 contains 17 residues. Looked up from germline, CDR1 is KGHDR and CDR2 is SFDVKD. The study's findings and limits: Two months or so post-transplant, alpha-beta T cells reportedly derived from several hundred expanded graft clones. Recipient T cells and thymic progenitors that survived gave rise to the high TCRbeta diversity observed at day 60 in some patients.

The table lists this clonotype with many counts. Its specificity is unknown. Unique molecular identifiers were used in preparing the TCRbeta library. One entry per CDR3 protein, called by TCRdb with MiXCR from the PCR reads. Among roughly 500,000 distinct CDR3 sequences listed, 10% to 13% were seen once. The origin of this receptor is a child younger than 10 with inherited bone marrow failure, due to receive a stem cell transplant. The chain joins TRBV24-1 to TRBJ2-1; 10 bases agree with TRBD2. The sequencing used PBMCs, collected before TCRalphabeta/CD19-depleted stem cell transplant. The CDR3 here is CATSDSKLAGRYNEQFF. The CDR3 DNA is TGTGCCACCAGTGATTCCAAACTAGCGGGACGATACAATGAGCAGTTCTTC.